This T cell receptor (beta chain) is from a study of cytomegalovirus exposure and HLA in healthy donors. Researchers ran the PCR with 60 Vbeta and 13 Jbeta primers. How the authors handled the data: Roughly 11 million of the 80 million or so unique TCR beta chains counted in a later analysis were shared. Assay used: immunoSEQ multiplex PCR; TCRdb lists only in-frame clones, some missing. V and J calls and clone size come straight from that table; D and trimming were deduced from the DNA. The table records 50,000 to 60,000 clones, 73% of them present only once. Sequencing input: PBMCs. The sequence derives from a man aged 18 to 29 in good health and CMV-seronegative.

The CDR3 spells CATARTGGLVGTEAFF. The CDR3 DNA follows: TGTGCCACGGCCCGGACAGGGGGCCTCGTTGGCACTGAAGCTTTCTTT. The chain carries TRBV28 and TRBJ1-1; 11 bases are shared with TRBD1. V shed 10 bases, J shed 4 bases, and the junction held 14 bases outside the gene matches. The CDR3 contains 16 residues. In germline, CDR1 is MDHEN, CDR2 SYDVKM.